This T cell receptor (beta chain) appears in the sequencing data of a study of T cells after yellow fever vaccination (dated 2019 in TCRdb). Notes on the research overall: The SMART-Seq v4 Ultra Low Input RNA kit was used to prepare libraries from fractions with low cell numbers. To follow T-cell clones before and after both primary and booster YFV17D yellow fever vaccination, bulk TCR alpha and beta repertoires underwent longitudinal sequencing. Two healthy male donors made up the cohort, one aged 18 to 29 years and the other aged 30 to 40 years. Blood was drawn at multiple timepoints before and after primary and secondary immunization, with bulk PBMC replicates and cell subsets isolated. Overall study results and their limits: Compared with the primary T-cell response, the secondary T-cell response was faster but weaker, reaching its peak on day 5 rather than on day 15. FACS-sorted repertoires could contain abundant contaminating clonotypes from the bulk population, so computational filtering was required. Only two donors were included in the study, so the extent to which the findings can be generalized is limited. Most clones expanded after primary vaccination were re-detected after the booster (almost 97% of CD4 and approximately 88% of CD8), suggesting broad memory maintenance. A small fraction of clonotypes showed up in both the CD4 and CD8 compartments, probably as a result of convergent recombination.

Here V drops 3 bases and J drops 2 bases, and the junction holds 3 bases not matched to any gene. CDR1 MNHEY and CDR2 SVGAGI are derived from the germline V gene. Inclusive of the bounding cysteine and phenylalanine, the CDR3 is 15 residues long. The kept DNA is CDR3 alone, 45 bases in frame from the first base. Concerning this clonotype: Its antigen specificity is not known. Per-base quality was not reported, and no clone a single base away is much larger than it.

TCR cDNA was synthesized by 5'RACE template switching, which introduced a universal primer site and unique molecular identifiers. cDNA synthesis was primed from both the TCR alpha and TCR beta constant segments. Library amplification involved two PCR steps, and the second step added sample barcodes and sequencing adapters. Sequencing of libraries was done on Illumina HiSeq 2500 (2x100 bp) or NovaSeq (2x150 bp). In the authors' own workflow: MIGEC was used to demultiplex reads and collapse the reads into UMI consensus sequences, and MiXCR was used for V(D)J alignment. Vaccine-responding clonotypes were identified with edgeR using replicate PBMC samples, with FDR below 0.01 and a log2 fold change above 5 up to day 15 being required. Each bulk clonotype was labeled CD4 or CD8 based on which sequenced repertoire, CD4 or CD8, contained the clonotype at higher abundance. In-frame beta chains were kept once TCRdb had trimmed the public reads at Q25 with fastp and called clones with MiXCR. Rows merge per CDR3 protein into single entries with the most common DNA and genes. It is TCRdb's table, rather than the study itself, that gives the V and J calls and clone size. For this sample the table gives 450,000 to 600,000 distinct CDR3 sequences, of which less than 20% were detected only once. The ten largest clones represent approximately 15% of the sample.

Interpreted using the paper, the treatment or condition label stands for: live attenuated yellow fever vaccine strain. At each blood-draw timepoint, two biological replicates of bulk PBMCs were collected. A standard Ficoll-Paque protocol was used to isolate PBMCs from peripheral blood. TriZol was used to extract RNA from bulk PBMCs, from CD4 and CD8 fractions, and from dextramer-positive and dextramer-negative fractions. The TCR comes from a young man who received the YFV17D yellow fever vaccine. Source: PBMCs, taken 4 to 6 days after the first yellow fever vaccination. The chain was built from TRBV6-5 and TRBJ1-4, with 7 bases matching TRBD1. The nucleotide sequence is given as TGTGCCAGCAGTTATCCGGGACAGACTAATGAAAAACTGTTTTTT. Its amino acids are CASSYPGQTNEKLFF.